This record covers a single T cell receptor (beta chain). Its antigen is unknown. Trimming cost V 4 bases and J 3 bases; bases outside gene matches: 6. Germline V gene data show CDR1 as WSHSY and CDR2 as SAAADI. This CDR3 spans 15 amino acids. In TCRdb, the reads were re-called with MiXCR into one record per CDR3 protein. The table has about half a million distinct CDR3 sequences, 33% seen once. The data were obtained in a study of T cell repertoires in cytomegalovirus infection. Study in general: Public signatures in TCR beta pointed to CMV infection and matching HLA type.

Findings of the study overall: HLA-C-restricted TCR beta clonotypes specific for CMV led the ex vivo response.

The sequenced sample was cultured PBMCs, obtained from culture after CMV antigen stimulation. The rearrangement uses TRBV10-2 and TRBJ1-2, with TRBD1 matching 9 bases. The clonotype originates from a human donor in good health (CMV status not recorded). Some clones in this sample may be carry-over from other donors' samples. CDR3 in amino acids: CASSAPDRGYYGYTF. In DNA, the CDR3 is TGCGCCAGCAGTGCCCCGGACAGGGGTTACTATGGCTACACCTTC.